The 21 T cell receptor beta chains reported below all come from one sample, sequenced in a study of shared clonotypes between healthy human individuals. Sequencing was performed with immunoSEQ multiplex PCR; in TCRdb, only in-frame clones are kept and a portion is missing. Among 70,000 to 95,000 clones, roughly two thirds were seen once, and the ten largest hold roughly 56%. Sequencing was carried out using memory CD8+ T cells sorted from blood. This sample's subset: CD45RO+ cells pooled with CCR7-negative TemRA cells. The source of these receptors is a man aged 25-40 years in good health.

The table lists this clone with a few counts. A far more abundant clone sits one base away, making this likely a read error. The same CDR3 is also encoded by other DNA sequences in this sample. The chain carries TRBV6-4 and TRBJ2-2; D gene unclear. V lost 3 bases and J 1 base, leaving 3 bases between the germline ends. The CDR3 spans 13 residues. Germline CDR1 MRHNA, CDR2 SNTAGT. This CDR3 is CASSEGNTGELFF. The CDR3 DNA follows: TGTGCCAGCAGTGAGGGGAACACCGGGGAGCTGTTTTTT.

This rearrangement joins TRBV7-9 to TRBJ2-1; TRBD2 agrees at 10 bases. Unmatched junction bases numbered 8, after V lost 4 bases and J lost 5 bases. Germline V gives CDR1 SEHNR, CDR2 FQNEAQ (reference sequence). The CDR3 sequence is 16 residues long. CDR3 protein: CASSSQLAGRNNEQFF. The CDR3 DNA sequence: TGTGCCAGCAGCTCCCAACTAGCGGGGCGAAACAATGAGCAGTTCTTC.

The V and J genes are TRBV6-5 and TRBJ2-3; unclear D gene. Germline V lookup: CDR1 MNHEY, CDR2 SVGAGI. This CDR3 region has 14 residues. Trimming left V 2 bases short and J 2 bases short, with 8 bases between. CDR3 sequence reads: CASSYERYTDTQYF. The CDR3 DNA follows: TGTGCCAGCAGTTACGAACGCTACACAGATACGCAGTATTTT.

The gene calls are TRBV19 and TRBJ2-6, with TRBD1 identical over 8 bases. The CDR3 loop spans 17 amino acids. Germline V gives CDR1 LNHDA, CDR2 SQIVND (reference sequence). V was pared by 6 bases and J by 2 bases, with 9 bases of the junction left unmatched. The CDR3 loop reads CASRPDRGFPGANVLTF. The DNA for the CDR3 is TGTGCCAGTAGGCCCGACAGGGGCTTTCCTGGGGCCAACGTCCTGACTTTC.

This chain uses TRBV6-6 with TRBJ1-1; D possibly corresponds to TRBD1 (5 bases). Trimming removed 4 bases from V and 7 bases from J, with 13 bases in between. CDR1 and CDR2 from the germline V gene are MNHNY and SVGAGI (reference sequence). This CDR3 region has 13 residues. Here the CDR3 DNA reads TGTGCCAGCAGTTGGGGACTGGAGATTGAAGCTTTCTTT. Its protein is CASSWGLEIEAFF.

The V call is TRBV6-5, the J call TRBJ2-7; possible D gene TRBD1, 5 bases. The CDR3 contains 15 residues. CDR1 is MNHEY and CDR2 is SVGAGI in the germline V gene. Trimming took 5 bases from V and 0 from J, leaving 14 bases between them. The CDR3 coding sequence is TGTGCCAGCAGTCACCCCACCGACAGCTCCTACGAGCAGTACTTC. Amino acid sequence: CASSHPTDSSYEQYF.

This sequence joins TRBV10-3 and TRBJ2-7; 9 nucleotides agree with TRBD2. The CDR3 is 14 residues long. Trimming took 6 bases from V and 3 from J; bases not matched to a gene: 6. In germline, CDR1 is ENHRY, CDR2 SYGVKD. CDR3 region: CAISPGLASYEQYF. CDR3 sequence (DNA): TGTGCCATCAGCCCCGGACTAGCGAGCTACGAGCAGTACTTC.

The rearrangement links TRBV7-9 to TRBJ2-3, with 9 bases identical to TRBD2. J was trimmed by 5 bases and V by 5 bases; bases with no gene match: 8. The CDR3 has 15 amino acids. Germline CDR1 and CDR2: SEHNR and FQNEAQ (reference sequence). CDR3 nucleotide sequence: TGTGCCAGCAGCCTGAATGCGGGAGGGTTAGATACGCAGTATTTT. Amino acid sequence: CASSLNAGGLDTQYF. The complete variable domain, with remaining parts taken from reference TRBV7-9 and TRBJ2-3, reads DTGVSQNPRHKITKRGQNVTFRCDPISEHNRLYWYRQTLGQGPEFLTYFQNEAQLEKSRLLSDRFSAERPKGSFSTLEIQRTEQGDSAMYLCASSLNAGGLDTQYFGPGTRLTVL.

V usage is TRBV7-3 and J usage is TRBJ2-1; D is perhaps TRBD2 (6 bases). Germline CDR1 SGHTA, CDR2 FQGTGA. Trimming left V 5 bases short and J 5 bases short, with 19 bases between. The CDR3 sequence is 16 residues long. The CDR3 bases are TGTGCCAGCAGCAATGGCACGGGACTGGCCAACAATGAGCAGTTCTTC. It codes for CASSNGTGLANNEQFF. The full variable domain, its missing parts supplied by reference TRBV7-3 and TRBJ2-1, is GAGVSQTPSNKVTEKGKYVELRCDPISGHTALYWYRQSLGQGPEFLIYFQGTGAADDSGLPNDRFFAVRPEGSVSTLKIQRTERGDSAVYLCASSNGTGLANNEQFFGPGTRLTVL.

This clone came up a few times. This chain links TRBV10-3 with TRBJ2-7; D uncertain. This CDR3 contains 12 residues. The ends were cut back, 2 bases at V and 3 bases at J, with 5 bases in the middle. Germline V gene data show CDR1 as ENHRY and CDR2 as SYGVKD. CDR3 DNA sequence: TGTGCCATCAGTGAGATCCTCTACGAGCAGTACTTC. This gives the protein CAISEILYEQYF.

With respect to this clone: A read error is possible here, since a much larger clone lies one base away. Other DNA sequences from this sample encode an identical CDR3 as well. This chain connects TRBV28 to TRBJ2-7; 14 nucleotides match TRBD2. Germline CDR1 and CDR2: MDHEN and SYDVKM. This CDR3 comprises 15 residues. CDR3 loop: CASRKTSGRAYEQYF. CDR3 nucleotides: TGTGCCAGCAGAAAGACTAGCGGGAGGGCCTATGAGCAGTACTTC.

This clone was picked up many times. Other DNA sequences of this sample code for an identical CDR3. The J gene is TRBJ2-7, the V gene TRBV27; D ambiguous. Germline values: CDR1 MNHEY, CDR2 SMNVEV (reference sequence). This CDR3 comprises 13 residues. Between the trimmed V and J ends, which lost 7 bases and 0 bases, there was a span of 10 bases. In DNA, the CDR3 is TGTGCCAGCATGGGTGGAGCCTCCTACGAGCAGTACTTC. Amino acids: CASMGGASYEQYF.

This chain joins TRBV11-2 and TRBJ1-4; 8 positions match TRBD1. J was trimmed by 8 bases and V by 5 bases; bases with no gene match: 7. The germline V gene encodes CDR1 SGHAT and CDR2 FQNNGV. The CDR3 loop spans 14 amino acids. The CDR3 is CASSIGQGSEKLFF. In DNA form, the CDR3 reads TGTGCCAGCAGCATCGGACAGGGTAGCGAAAAACTGTTTTTT.

This clone was observed a handful of times. The V call is TRBV29-1, the J call TRBJ2-7; D is perhaps TRBD1 (6 bases). The germline CDR1 and CDR2 sequences are SQVTM and ANQGSEA. V was shortened by 6 bases and J by 0 bases, with 12 bases between the two germline ends. This CDR3 is 13 amino acids long. The CDR3 reads CSVRTAYSYEQYF. DNA of the CDR3: TGCAGCGTCCGGACAGCTTACTCCTACGAGCAGTACTTC.

This clone was seen a handful of times. This chain uses TRBV28 with TRBJ2-3; D is undetermined. Germline CDR1 MDHEN, CDR2 SYDVKM. CDR3 length equals 11 residues. Trimming stripped 7 bases from V and 7 bases from J, with 9 bases between. CDR3 loop: CASTETYTQYF. The CDR3 DNA reads TGTGCCAGCACTGAGACATATACGCAGTATTTT.

The chain employs TRBV6-4 and TRBJ2-1; TRBD1 or TRBD2 may be the D gene (6 bases each). CDR1 and CDR2 (germline): MRHNA, SNTAGT. V lost 4 bases and J 9 bases, leaving 13 bases between the germline ends. The CDR3 is 13 amino acids. CDR3 coding DNA: TGTGCCAGCAGTGTTTCGGGGGCTAGTGAGCAGTTCTTC. As protein: CASSVSGASEQFF.

This clone was observed once. The junction departs from the called germline gene at one end, perhaps through a read error. V is TRBV6-5 and J is TRBJ2-7; the D gene could be TRBD1 or TRBD2 (6 bases each). The CDR3 extends over 13 amino acids. The germline V gene encodes CDR1 MNHEY and CDR2 SVGAGI. CDR3 sequence: CAISEGGSYEQYF. The CDR3 nucleotides are TGTGCCATCAGTGAGGGGGGATCCTACGAGCAGTACTTC.

This chain links TRBV4-2 with TRBJ1-1; D call uncertain. This CDR3 has 16 residues. Trimming left V 1 base short and J 4 bases short, with 16 bases between. Germline V gene lookup returns CDR1 LGHNA and CDR2 YNFKEQ. The CDR3 here is CASSQGFGDIVTEAFF. The CDR3 bases are TGTGCCAGCAGCCAAGGGTTTGGGGATATTGTCACTGAAGCTTTCTTT.

This clone has only a few counts. The J gene is TRBJ2-1, the V gene TRBV7-8, with 7 bases identical to TRBD1. J gave up 8 bases and V 3 bases, and 7 bases lay outside the gene matches. Per the germline V gene, CDR1 is SGHVS and CDR2 is FQNEAQ. There are 14 residues in the CDR3. The CDR3 here is CASSFRDRVHEQFF. The CDR3 DNA sequence: TGTGCCAGCAGCTTTCGTGACAGGGTTCATGAGCAGTTCTTC.

This clone was picked up a small number of times. The genes are TRBV6-5 and TRBJ1-1; D possibly corresponds to TRBD1 (5 bases). The germline V gene encodes CDR1 MNHEY and CDR2 SVGAGI. The V and J ends lost 2 bases and 3 bases respectively, with 10 bases between them. The CDR3 runs 14 residues. The DNA for the CDR3 is TGTGCCAGCAGTTACGCACTAGGGGACACTGAAGCTTTCTTT. Encoded protein: CASSYALGDTEAFF.

This sequence joins TRBV11-3 and TRBJ2-7, with 9 bases identical to TRBD1. J lost 6 bases, V lost 8 bases, and 11 bases had no gene match. The CDR3 runs 14 residues. Germline lookup yields CDR1 SGHNT and CDR2 YENEEA. CDR3 amino acids: CASQLGTGSGEQYF. In nucleotides, the CDR3 is TGTGCCAGCCAACTTGGGACAGGGTCGGGCGAGCAGTACTTC.